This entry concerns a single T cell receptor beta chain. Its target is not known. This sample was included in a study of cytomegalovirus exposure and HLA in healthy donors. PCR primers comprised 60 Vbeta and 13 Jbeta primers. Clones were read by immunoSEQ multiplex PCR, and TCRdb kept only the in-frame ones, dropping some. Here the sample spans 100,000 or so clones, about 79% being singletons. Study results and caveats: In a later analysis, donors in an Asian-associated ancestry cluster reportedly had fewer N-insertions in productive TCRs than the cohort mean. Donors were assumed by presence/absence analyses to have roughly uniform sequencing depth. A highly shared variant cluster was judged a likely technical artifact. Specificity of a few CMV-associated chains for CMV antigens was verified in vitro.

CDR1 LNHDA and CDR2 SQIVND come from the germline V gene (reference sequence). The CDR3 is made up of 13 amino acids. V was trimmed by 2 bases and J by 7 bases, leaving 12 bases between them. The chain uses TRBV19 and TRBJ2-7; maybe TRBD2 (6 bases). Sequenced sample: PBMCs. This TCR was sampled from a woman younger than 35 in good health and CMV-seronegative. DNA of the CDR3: TGTGCCAGTAGTATACGGGGAGGTTCTGAGCAGTACTTC. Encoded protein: CASSIRGGSEQYF. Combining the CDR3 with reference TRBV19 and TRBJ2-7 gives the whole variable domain DGGITQSPKYLFRKEGQNVTLSCEQNLNHDAMYWYRQDPGQGLRLIYYSQIVNDFQKGDIAEGYSVSREKKESFPLTVTSAQKNPTAFYLCASSIRGGSEQYFGPGTRLTVT.